A single sample gave rise to the 31 T cell receptor beta chains below, sequenced in a study of blood T cell repertoires in COVID-19. Some clones are missing from TCRdb's copy, which holds only in-frame ones; the method was immunoSEQ multiplex PCR. The table has about 65,000 clones, roughly 92% seen once; the top ten hold about 3%. Sample: peripheral blood. The receptors stem from a man aged 70-80 years with active COVID-19.

The chain uses TRBV5-5 and TRBJ2-5; the match to TRBD1 covers 8 bases. The V gene end was trimmed by 1 base and the J gene end by 5 bases; junction bases not matched to a gene: 7. CDR1 SGHKS and CDR2 YYEKEE come from the germline V gene (reference sequence). The CDR3 totals 15 residues. CDR3 sequence: CASSLLSGGGETQYF. DNA of the CDR3: TGTGCCAGCAGCTTGCTTTCAGGGGGCGGGGAGACCCAGTACTTC.

The chain carries TRBV10-2 and TRBJ2-6; D is unresolved. CDR3 size: 15 residues. The V gene's germline CDR1 is WSHSY and CDR2 SAAADI. Trimming pared 3 bases from V and 0 bases from J, leaving 6 bases between. CDR3 residues: CASSEPGSGANVLTF. The CDR3 region has the DNA TGCGCCAGCAGTGAACCGGGCTCTGGGGCCAACGTCCTGACTTTC.

V is TRBV7-9 and J is TRBJ2-1, with D tentatively TRBD2 (6 bases). V was trimmed by 5 bases and J by 13 bases, leaving 15 bases between them. CDR1 SEHNR and CDR2 FQNEAQ come from the germline V gene (reference sequence). CDR3 length: 12 residues. CDR3 sequence (DNA): TGTGCCAGCAGCGAGACGGTGGGGACTCAGTTCTTC. This codes for CASSETVGTQFF.

This chain links TRBV11-2 with TRBJ2-5; 7 bases map to TRBD2. The CDR3 length is 14 residues. With 5 bases clipped from V and 5 bases from J, the junction kept 8 bases outside the gene matches. Germline CDR1 SGHAT, CDR2 FQNNGV. The CDR3 nucleotides read TGTGCCAGCAGCCCGACTAGCTCCGCGGAGACCCAGTACTTC. Translated: CASSPTSSAETQYF.

The V and J genes are TRBV6-5 and TRBJ2-3, with 11 bases lining up with TRBD2. Germline V CDR1 and CDR2: MNHEY, SVGAGI. V was clipped by 6 bases and J by 5 bases; unmatched bases: 7. The CDR3 covers 15 residues. The CDR3 loop reads CASRITSGGGDTQYF. The CDR3 DNA reads as TGTGCCAGCAGGATAACTAGCGGGGGAGGAGATACGCAGTATTTT.

The CDR3 sequence: CASRRLPGELFF. CDR3 DNA: TGTGCCAGCAGGAGACTACCCGGGGAGCTGTTTTTT. The chain links TRBV6-5 to TRBJ2-2, with TRBD2 as a possible D gene (5 bases). There are 12 residues in the CDR3. Germline V gene lookup returns CDR1 MNHEY and CDR2 SVGAGI. The V end lost 6 bases, the J end lost 6 bases, and 8 bases lay between the germline ends.

This clone has only one observation. Here the CDR3 reads CASSLATGSYGYTF. The CDR3 bases are TGTGCCAGCAGCTTAGCCACAGGTTCCTATGGCTACACCTTC. The chain joins TRBV7-8 to TRBJ1-2; D perhaps matches TRBD1 (5 bases). The germline V gene has CDR1 SGHVS and CDR2 FQNEAQ. This CDR3 has 14 residues. V was shortened by 0 bases and J by 4 bases, with 9 bases between the two germline ends.

A single count supports this clone. The rearrangement joins TRBV28 to TRBJ2-1; TRBD2 matches at 8 bases. With 8 bases clipped from V and 4 bases from J, the junction kept 7 bases outside the gene matches. Germline V gene data show CDR1 as MDHEN and CDR2 as SYDVKM. CDR3 length: 14 residues. In DNA form, the CDR3 reads TGTGCCAGCCGGGAGGGACAAAAATACAATGAGCAGTTCTTC. Protein sequence: CASREGQKYNEQFF.

The chain joins TRBV5-1 to TRBJ2-2; 12 nucleotides line up with TRBD2. The CDR3 spans 18 residues. Trimming at V came to 4 bases and at J to 6 bases, leaving 13 bases not matched to a gene. The V gene's germline CDR1 is SGHRS and CDR2 YFSETQ. DNA for the CDR3: TGCGCCAGCAGCCGGCGGCCTAGCGGGGGGGCCCCTCCCGGGGAGCTGTTTTTT. Translation: CASSRRPSGGAPPGELFF.

This clone was observed a single time. The V call is TRBV5-1, the J call TRBJ1-2, with TRBD1 identical over 7 bases. This CDR3 comprises 14 residues. With V trimmed by 4 bases and J by 3 bases, 6 bases remained unmatched. Germline CDR1 is SGHRS and CDR2 is YFSETQ. The CDR3 sequence: CASSSTGTDYGYTF. The CDR3 nucleotides are TGCGCCAGCAGCAGCACCGGGACAGACTATGGCTACACCTTC.

V is TRBV5-1 and J is TRBJ1-1; D unclear. CDR1 and CDR2 (germline): SGHRS, YFSETQ. The length of the CDR3 is 11 residues. The V gene lost 5 bases and the J gene lost 1 base, with 3 bases spanning the gap. CDR3 region: CASRANTEAFF. In DNA form, the CDR3 reads TGCGCCAGCAGGGCGAACACTGAAGCTTTCTTT. The full variable domain, with the rest looked up from reference TRBV5-1 and TRBJ1-1, is KAGVTQTPRYLIKTRGQQVTLSCSPISGHRSVSWYQQTPGQGLQFLFEYFSETQRNKGNFPGRFSGRQFSNSRSEMNVSTLELGDSALYLCASRANTEAFFGQGTRLTVV.

This chain links TRBV28 with TRBJ2-4, with D possibly TRBD1 on 5 matching bases. This CDR3 has 14 residues. The V gene lost 7 bases and the J gene lost 6 bases, with 16 bases spanning the gap. CDR1 and CDR2 from the germline V gene are MDHEN and SYDVKM. The CDR3 region is CASKTTQTGNIQYF. Here the CDR3 DNA reads TGTGCCAGCAAAACTACCCAAACAGGAAACATTCAGTACTTC.

The chain has TRBV5-1 and TRBJ1-1, with 10 bases that match TRBD1. Germline CDR1 and CDR2: SGHRS and YFSETQ. The CDR3 contains 13 residues. V gave up 4 bases and J gave up 4 bases; unmatched junction bases: 1. DNA of the CDR3: TGCGCCAGCAGCCGGGACAGGGGCACTGAAGCTTTCTTT. Translation gives CASSRDRGTEAFF. The full variable domain, completed using reference TRBV5-1 and TRBJ1-1, is KAGVTQTPRYLIKTRGQQVTLSCSPISGHRSVSWYQQTPGQGLQFLFEYFSETQRNKGNFPGRFSGRQFSNSRSEMNVSTLELGDSALYLCASSRDRGTEAFFGQGTRLTVV.

The chain employs TRBV28 and TRBJ1-3; D gene unclear. The CDR3 is 15 amino acids. CDR1 MDHEN and CDR2 SYDVKM come from the germline V gene. Trimming took off 3 bases at V and 1 base at J, with 10 bases between the two ends. The CDR3 reads CASSFLGLSGNTIYF. The CDR3 DNA follows: TGTGCCAGCAGTTTTTTGGGCCTGTCTGGAAACACCATATATTTT.

The chain combines TRBV6-1 with TRBJ2-5; no clear D gene. The CDR3 is made up of 14 amino acids. The V and J ends lost 2 bases and 2 bases respectively, with 9 bases between them. Germline CDR1 is MNHNS and CDR2 is SASEGT. CDR3 sequence (DNA): TGTGCCAGCAGTGAACGGCGGTCGCAAGAGACCCAGTACTTC. Amino acid sequence: CASSERRSQETQYF.

As regards this clone: This same CDR3 is encoded by further DNA sequences in the sample. This CDR3 reads CASSYSGSSYNEQFF. The CDR3 DNA reads TGCGCCAGCAGCTATAGCGGTAGCTCCTACAATGAGCAGTTCTTC. V gene TRBV5-1 combines with J gene TRBJ2-1; the D gene is possibly TRBD2 (6 bases). Germline CDR1 is SGHRS and CDR2 is YFSETQ. This CDR3 comprises 15 residues. The germline V and J ends were trimmed by 3 bases and 0 bases, with 10 bases remaining between them.

This sequence joins TRBV5-1 and TRBJ2-5; 10 bases fit TRBD2. The CDR3 runs 18 residues. Germline CDR1 reads SGHRS; CDR2 reads YFSETQ. V shed 3 bases, J shed 1 base, and the junction held 12 bases outside the gene matches. CDR3 DNA: TGCGCCAGCAGCTGGACTAGCGGATTAAACCCACTCCAAGAGACCCAGTACTTC. Translated: CASSWTSGLNPLQETQYF.

As for this clone: Mismatch with germline at one junction end may stem from a read error. The genes are TRBV5-4 and TRBJ2-5, with 7 bases that match TRBD1. The CDR3 length is 14 residues. Germline CDR1 is SGHNT and CDR2 is YYREEE (reference sequence). The CDR3 sequence: CASRAGTDQETQYF. Here the CDR3 DNA reads TGTGCCAGCAGGGCCGGGACAGACCAGGAGACCCAGTACTTC.

The chain is built from TRBV20-1 and TRBJ2-7; D might be TRBD2 (5 bases). The CDR3 has 11 amino acids. The V and J ends lost 3 bases and 6 bases respectively, with 9 bases between them. Germline lookup yields CDR1 DFQATT and CDR2 SNEGSKA (reference sequence). For the CDR3, the DNA is TGCAGTGCTAGGCCTGAGGGCGAGCAGTACTTC. This codes for CSARPEGEQYF.

The chain is built from TRBV13 and TRBJ2-3, with TRBD2 matching over 8 bases. V was pared by 5 bases and J by 5 bases, with 9 bases of the junction left unmatched. This CDR3 has 15 amino acids. CDR1 is PRHDT and CDR2 is FYEKMQ in the germline V gene (reference sequence). CDR3 amino acids: CASSTRGRGVDTQYF. The CDR3 nucleotides are TGTGCCAGCAGCACCCGGGGGCGGGGGGTAGATACGCAGTATTTT.

The V and J genes are TRBV28 and TRBJ1-2; D uncertain. The CDR3 is made up of 13 amino acids. Germline V gene lookup returns CDR1 MDHEN and CDR2 SYDVKM. Trimming cost V 6 bases and J 4 bases, with 12 bases left between them. CDR3 amino acids: CASRGISGYGYTF. The CDR3 coding sequence is TGTGCCAGCAGGGGAATTAGCGGCTATGGCTACACCTTC.

This rearrangement joins TRBV24-1 to TRBJ1-2; D is ambiguous. There are 14 residues in the CDR3. V dropped 5 bases and J dropped 2 bases, with 11 bases sitting between them. The germline V gene has CDR1 KGHDR and CDR2 SFDVKD. CDR3 region: CATSVTDGNYGYTF. The CDR3 nucleotides are TGTGCCACCAGTGTAACCGACGGGAACTATGGCTACACCTTC.

The J gene is TRBJ1-4, the V gene TRBV6-5; 10 bases map to TRBD1. CDR1 is MNHEY, CDR2 SVGAGI, per germline. J gave up 7 bases and V 7 bases, and 6 bases lay outside the gene matches. CDR3 length: 14 residues. The DNA for the CDR3 is TGTGCCAGCACCTCGACAGGGGGCGGTGAAAAACTGTTTTTT. It encodes CASTSTGGGEKLFF.

The chain links TRBV19 to TRBJ2-6; perhaps TRBD1 as D (6 bases). Germline assignment: CDR1 LNHDA and CDR2 SQIVND (reference sequence). V was trimmed by 3 bases and J by 0 bases, leaving 9 bases between them. The CDR3 is made up of 16 amino acids. In DNA form, the CDR3 reads TGTGCCAGTAGTATTTTAGGGGGCTCTGGGGCCAACGTCCTGACTTTC. Protein product: CASSILGGSGANVLTF.

This clone was seen only once. This chain uses TRBV4-1 with TRBJ1-2, with D possibly matching TRBD1 (6 bases). The germline gives CDR1 MGHRA, CDR2 YSYEKL. Trimming removed 3 bases from V and 5 bases from J, with 13 bases in between. The CDR3 totals 14 residues. DNA for the CDR3: TGCGCCAGCAGCCAGGGGGACAAGACTTATGGCTACACCTTC. This sequence encodes CASSQGDKTYGYTF.

The chain links TRBV4-3 to TRBJ1-1, with a weak D call TRBD1 (6 bases). V gave up 0 bases and J gave up 11 bases, with 22 bases separating them. CDR3 length: 16 residues. Per the germline V gene, CDR1 is LGHNA and CDR2 is YSLEER. The CDR3 region has the DNA TGCGCCAGCAGCCAAGATATCCGCCAGGGGTGGGATTTGGCTTTCTTT. Residues: CASSQDIRQGWDLAFF.

This clone appeared a single time. Here the CDR3 reads CASSEVLQGGKDTQYF. CDR3 coding DNA: TGTGCCAGCAGTGAAGTATTACAGGGAGGGAAAGATACGCAGTATTTT. The J gene is TRBJ2-3, the V gene TRBV6-1, with D possibly matching TRBD2 (7 bases). In germline, CDR1 is MNHNS, CDR2 SASEGT. This CDR3 is 16 amino acids long. V shed 1 base and J shed 5 bases, with 16 bases lying between them.

The chain recombines TRBV4-1 with TRBJ2-7; 7 bases are a match to TRBD1. Germline values: CDR1 MGHRA, CDR2 YSYEKL. The J segment lost 1 base and the V segment lost 6 bases, leaving 9 bases of the junction unmatched. The CDR3 is 15 residues long. In DNA, the CDR3 is TGCGCCAGCAGACCTCAGGGGGACGAGTCCTACGAGCAGTACTTC. It is translated as CASRPQGDESYEQYF.

V is TRBV28 and J is TRBJ1-2; TRBD1 matches 8 bases. The CDR3 is 13 residues long. Germline CDR1 MDHEN, CDR2 SYDVKM. V trimming: 7 bases; J trimming: 7 bases; junction bases outside the gene matches: 8. CDR3 in DNA: TGTGCCAGCAACCAACAGGGGGTCTTTGGCTACACCTTC. Translated, it gives CASNQQGVFGYTF.

V usage is TRBV5-1 and J usage is TRBJ2-1; 16 nucleotides match TRBD2. The CDR3 is 15 amino acids. The V gene end was trimmed by 4 bases and the J gene end by 9 bases; junction bases not matched to a gene: 4. Germline-derived CDR1 and CDR2 are SGHRS and YFSETQ. The DNA of the CDR3 is TGCGCCAGCAGCCCCGGGACTAGCGGGGGGGGTGAGCAGTTCTTC. Amino acids: CASSPGTSGGGEQFF.

The V and J genes are TRBV19 and TRBJ1-2; D not resolved. Germline loops: CDR1 LNHDA, CDR2 SQIVND (reference sequence). V lost 3 bases, J lost 0 bases, and 8 bases lay in between. The length of the CDR3 is 14 residues. In nucleotides, the CDR3 is TGTGCCAGTAGTATCGACCAGGCTAACTATGGCTACACCTTC. This encodes CASSIDQANYGYTF.